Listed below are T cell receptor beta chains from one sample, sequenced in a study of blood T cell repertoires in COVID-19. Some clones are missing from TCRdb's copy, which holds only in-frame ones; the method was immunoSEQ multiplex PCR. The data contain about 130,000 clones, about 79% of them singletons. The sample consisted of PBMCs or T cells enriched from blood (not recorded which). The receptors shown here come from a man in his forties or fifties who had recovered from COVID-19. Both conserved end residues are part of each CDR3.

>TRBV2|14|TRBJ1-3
CASSPTGTGNTIYF
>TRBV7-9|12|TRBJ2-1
CASRLGGGEQFF
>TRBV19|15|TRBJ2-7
CASRPGTGVAREQYF
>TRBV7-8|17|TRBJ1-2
CASSRRDRGRMSYGYTF
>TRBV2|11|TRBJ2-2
CASNRAGELFF
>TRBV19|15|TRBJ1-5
CASSIAGQGVQPQHF
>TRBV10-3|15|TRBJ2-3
CAISEAGIRTDTQYF
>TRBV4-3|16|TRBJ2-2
CASSLLGRVSTGELFF
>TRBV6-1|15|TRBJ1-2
CASSERSAGDYGYTF
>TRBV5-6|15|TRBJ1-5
CASSQQGNRGQPQHF
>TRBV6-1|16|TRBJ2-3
CASSDFGGRRTDTQYF
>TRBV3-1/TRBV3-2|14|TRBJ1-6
CASSQSDRGTPLHF
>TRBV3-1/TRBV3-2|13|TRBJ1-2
CASSQILDYGYTF
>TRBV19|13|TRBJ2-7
CASSPNRGYEQYF
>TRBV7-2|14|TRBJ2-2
CASSRGENTGELFF
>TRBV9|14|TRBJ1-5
CASSPRDRGQPQHF
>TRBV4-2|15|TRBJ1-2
CASSQETGRGDGYTF
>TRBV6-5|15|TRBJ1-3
CASSYLGGSGNTIYF
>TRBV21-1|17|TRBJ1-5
CASSNAVEGIGDQPQHF
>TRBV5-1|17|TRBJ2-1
CASSLLAGVSSYNEQFF
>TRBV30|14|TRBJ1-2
CAWSGTGDSYGYTF
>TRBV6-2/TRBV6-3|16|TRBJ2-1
CASSWTSGGIRNEQFF
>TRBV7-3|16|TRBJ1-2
CASSSPGDRPRDGYTF
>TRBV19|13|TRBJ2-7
CASSIGYSYEQYF
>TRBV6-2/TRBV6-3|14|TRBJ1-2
CASSTGGGAGGYTF
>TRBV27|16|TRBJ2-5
CASRHRQGRGQETQYF
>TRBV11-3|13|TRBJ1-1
CASSLVKNTEAFF
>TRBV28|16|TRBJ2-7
CASRGSGTSGTYEQYF
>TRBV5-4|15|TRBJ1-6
CASSLATGENSPLHF
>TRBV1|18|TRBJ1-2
CTSSQELREKRANYGYTF
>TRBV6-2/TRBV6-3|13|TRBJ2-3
CASSYSGTDTQYF
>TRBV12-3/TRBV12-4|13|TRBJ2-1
CASSFSGGSEQFF
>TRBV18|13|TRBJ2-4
CASSPGQENIQYF
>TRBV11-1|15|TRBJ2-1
CASSRAGQGYNEQFF
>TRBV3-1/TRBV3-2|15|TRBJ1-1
CASSLADRGRGEAFF
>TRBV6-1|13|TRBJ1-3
CASSDGLRNTIYF
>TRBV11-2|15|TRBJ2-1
CASSLRQGYYNEQFF
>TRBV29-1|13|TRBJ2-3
CSVVTGGTDTQYF
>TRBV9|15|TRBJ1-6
CASSVVGTEDSPLHF
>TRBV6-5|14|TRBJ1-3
CASRQGAAGNTIYF
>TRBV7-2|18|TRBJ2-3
CASSLVAGLAGGPDTQYF
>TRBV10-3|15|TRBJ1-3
CAISESGGAGNTIYF
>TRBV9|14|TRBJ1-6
CASSVGLENSPLHF
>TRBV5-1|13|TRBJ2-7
CASTPTGGHEQYF
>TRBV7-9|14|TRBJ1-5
CASSLGPGNQPQHF
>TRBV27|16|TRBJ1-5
CASSLYGQGNNQPQHF
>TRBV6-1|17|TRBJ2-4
CASSVPGQGAAKNIQYF
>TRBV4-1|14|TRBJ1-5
CASSQEGGSQPQHF
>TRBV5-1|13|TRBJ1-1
CASRYDRNTEAFF
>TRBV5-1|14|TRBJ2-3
CASSLLEGADTQYF
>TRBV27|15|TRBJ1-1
CASSLRGQGRNEAFF
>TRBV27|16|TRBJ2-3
CASSLVRTSGGDTQYF
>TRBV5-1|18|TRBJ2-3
CASSGGTSGAVHVDTQYF
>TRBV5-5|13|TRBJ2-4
CASSWDNKNIQYF
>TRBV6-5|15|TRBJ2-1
CASSQSAGPYNEQFF